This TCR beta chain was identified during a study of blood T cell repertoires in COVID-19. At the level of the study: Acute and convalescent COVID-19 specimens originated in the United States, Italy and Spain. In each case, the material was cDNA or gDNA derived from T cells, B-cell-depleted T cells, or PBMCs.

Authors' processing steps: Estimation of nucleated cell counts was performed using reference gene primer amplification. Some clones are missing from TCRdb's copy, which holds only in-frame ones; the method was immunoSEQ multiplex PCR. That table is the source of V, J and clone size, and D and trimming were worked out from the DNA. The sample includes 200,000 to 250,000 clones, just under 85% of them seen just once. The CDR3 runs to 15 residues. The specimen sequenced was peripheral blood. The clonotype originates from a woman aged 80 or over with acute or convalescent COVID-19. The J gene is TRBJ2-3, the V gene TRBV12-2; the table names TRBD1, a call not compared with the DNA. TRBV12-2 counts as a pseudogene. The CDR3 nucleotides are TGTGCAAGTCGCTTAGCGGGACATAGCACAGATACGCAGTATTTT. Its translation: CASRLAGHSTDTQYF.